The 6 T cell receptor beta chains below come from one sample, sequenced in a study of blood T cells in healthy people across ages. A second roughly 6 to 12 cycle PCR used barcoded and J-beta primers. TCRdb reanalysed the 5' RACE reads using MiXCR and keeps one entry per CDR3 protein. Of 750,000 to 950,000 distinct CDR3 sequences listed, under 30% are singletons. These sequences were also reported in another study, on T cells of mothers and their children.

The sequencing input was blood. The receptors come from a boy aged 10-17 years in good health.

J is TRBJ1-2 and V is TRBV27; D may be TRBD1 (6 bases). Per germline, CDR1 MNHEY and CDR2 SMNVEV (reference sequence). This CDR3 is built from 15 residues. The germline V and J ends were trimmed by 4 bases and 3 bases, with 15 bases remaining between them. The DNA of the CDR3 is TGTGCCAGCAGTTCCCTGACAGGCGTTTACTATGGCTACACCTTC. It specifies CASSSLTGVYYGYTF.

V is TRBV20-1 and J is TRBJ2-1; either TRBD1 or TRBD2 may supply D (5 bases each). Per germline, CDR1 DFQATT and CDR2 SNEGSKA (reference sequence). The length of the CDR3 is 15 residues. V was clipped by 0 bases and J by 10 bases, with 19 bases between them. In DNA form, the CDR3 reads TGCAGTGCTAGAGACGGGAACTGGGGCGTTGGGGAGCAGTTCTTC. This gives the protein CSARDGNWGVGEQFF.

This clonotype was detected only a few times. The rearrangement links TRBV3-1 to TRBJ2-5, with D perhaps matching TRBD1 (5 bases). The J call is uncertain, as TRBJ2-7 better fits the DNA end. Germline V gene sequence: CDR1 LGHDT, CDR2 YNNKEL (reference sequence). The CDR3 runs 13 residues. CDR3 protein: CASSQDTGSEQYF. The CDR3, as DNA: TGTGCCAGCAGCCAAGATACAGGTTCCGAGCAGTACTTC.

The J gene is TRBJ2-1, the V gene TRBV10-3; weak D call: TRBD2 (5 bases). The germline CDR1 and CDR2 sequences are ENHRY and SYGVKD. V was cut by 5 bases and J by 8 bases, with 16 bases left in between. The CDR3 has 14 residues. The CDR3 protein is CAISPDYLVHEQFF. DNA of the CDR3: TGTGCCATCAGTCCTGACTACCTTGTCCATGAGCAGTTCTTC.

The table lists this clonotype with a few counts. The rearrangement uses TRBV20-1 and TRBJ2-5; possibly TRBD1 for D (5 bases). This CDR3 spans 14 amino acids. Trimming removed 5 bases from V and 0 bases from J, with 13 bases in between. Germline values: CDR1 DFQATT, CDR2 SNEGSKA (reference sequence). The CDR3 spells CSASTSGYQETQYF. CDR3 nucleotide sequence: TGCAGTGCTTCCACCTCAGGGTACCAAGAGACCCAGTACTTC.

The chain recombines TRBV28 with TRBJ2-1, with TRBD2 as a possible D gene (5 bases). The CDR3 length is 12 residues. V lost 6 bases and J 12 bases, leaving 15 bases between the germline ends. Germline V gene data show CDR1 as MDHEN and CDR2 as SYDVKM. The CDR3 DNA is TGTGCCAGCAGCCTGGAGAGAGGGAGGCAGTTCTTC. This codes for CASSLERGRQFF.